This T cell receptor (beta chain) was recovered during a study of PD-1 blockade in classical Hodgkin lymphoma. Study findings and constraints: By C4D1, CD4+ diversity increased significantly, especially in complete responders. Reported findings placed baseline TCR diversity lower in newly diagnosed patients (compared with healthy donors). Patients with a complete response exhibited baseline diversity comparable to newly diagnosed patients.

CDR1 is SQVTM, CDR2 ANQGSEA, per germline. Losses at the gene ends were 4 bases for V and 4 bases for J; bases not matched to a gene: 5. This CDR3 is built from 14 residues. No patient escaped relapse after autologous stem cell transplantation, and brentuximab vedotin exposure varied. Magnetic negative selection served to purify CD4+ T cells out of PBMCs that had been thawed. In the case of this clone: Its target is not known.

The table came from immunoSEQ multiplex PCR; TCRdb's copy has only in-frame clones and leaves some out. The table records approximately 860 clones, 70% to 90% of them present only once. The sequences come from CD4+ T cells from blood, collected at baseline. The gene calls are TRBV29-1 and TRBJ2-3, with TRBD1 matching over 10 bases. The origin of this receptor is a human donor with classical Hodgkin lymphoma. The CDR3 here is CSVGGTGVADTQYF. The CDR3, as DNA: TGCAGCGTTGGGGGGACAGGGGTGGCAGATACGCAGTATTTT.